The 18 T cell receptor beta chains listed next were all sequenced from one sample in a study of radiotherapy plus CTLA-4 blockade in lung cancer. Here immunoSEQ multiplex PCR was the method, and the copy in TCRdb shows in-frame clones only, minus some. The profile shows 75,000 to 100,000 clones, approximately 78% of them singletons. This sample comprised peripheral blood, obtained from a patient treated with radiotherapy plus ipilimumab. The receptors stem from a human donor with non-small cell lung cancer who had a partial response to radiotherapy plus ipilimumab.

This chain uses TRBV28 with TRBJ2-1, with a weak D call TRBD2 (7 bases). The germline V gene encodes CDR1 MDHEN and CDR2 SYDVKM. This CDR3 is built from 15 residues. Trimming shortened V by 5 bases and J by 9 bases, and 20 bases separated the two germline ends. CDR3 loop: CASSPQRGGGGEQFF. The DNA of the CDR3 is TGTGCCAGCAGTCCGCAAAGGGGGGGAGGGGGTGAGCAGTTCTTC.

The gene calls are TRBV7-3 and TRBJ2-1, with 8 bases lining up with TRBD2. Unmatched junction bases numbered 18, after V lost 0 bases and J lost 2 bases. The length of the CDR3 is 21 residues. The germline CDR1 and CDR2 sequences are SGHTA and FQGTGA. The CDR3 spells CASSLTFITSGQPSAYNEQFF. CDR3 bases: TGTGCCAGCAGCTTAACCTTCATAACTAGCGGACAACCTTCGGCCTACAATGAGCAGTTCTTC.

The chain recombines TRBV28 with TRBJ2-7, with D possibly TRBD1 on 5 matching bases. The CDR3 is 14 residues long. Looked up from germline, CDR1 is MDHEN and CDR2 is SYDVKM. The V gene lost 2 bases and the J gene lost 2 bases, with 10 bases spanning the gap. CDR3 amino acids: CASSLLGRAYEQYF. CDR3 nucleotides: TGTGCCAGCAGTTTACTCGGCAGGGCCTACGAGCAGTACTTC.

As concerns this clone: The sample holds other DNA sequences that translate to the same CDR3. The rearrangement uses TRBV9 and TRBJ2-1; D is perhaps TRBD2 (5 bases). V lost 0 bases, J lost 6 bases, and 7 bases lay in between. Looked up from germline, CDR1 is SGDLS and CDR2 is YYNGEE. CDR3 length equals 13 residues. The DNA of the CDR3 is TGTGCCAGCAGCGTAGGCCTAGCCAATGAGCAGTTCTTC. This sequence encodes CASSVGLANEQFF.

The V and J genes are TRBV6-5 and TRBJ2-1, with a tentative D call TRBD1 (6 bases). Per germline, CDR1 MNHEY and CDR2 SVGAGI. V lost 5 bases to trimming and J lost 9 bases, with 17 bases between them. The length of the CDR3 is 14 residues. CDR3 DNA: TGTGCCAGCAGTATCCCTTCAGGGGCGCGTGAGCAGTTCTTC. Residues: CASSIPSGAREQFF.

The chain has TRBV10-3 and TRBJ2-5; 9 bases are a match to TRBD1. The CDR3 runs to 13 residues. V was pared by 10 bases and J by 4 bases, with 7 bases of the junction left unmatched. Per germline, CDR1 ENHRY and CDR2 SYGVKD. The CDR3 DNA reads TGTGCCACTCGGGACAGGGTTGCAGAGACCCAGTACTTC. Amino acid sequence: CATRDRVAETQYF.

This chain uses TRBV7-9 with TRBJ1-4; D gene unclear. With 2 bases removed from V and 10 bases from J, the gap between germline ends came to 20 bases. The length of the CDR3 is 16 residues. Germline loops: CDR1 SEHNR, CDR2 FQNEAQ (reference sequence). CDR3 sequence (DNA): TGTGCCAGCAGCTTATATCCCAGCTTCTCTCCAGGAAAACTGTTTTTT. It codes for CASSLYPSFSPGKLFF.

As for this clone: Other DNA sequences in this specimen translate into the identical CDR3. This sequence joins TRBV5-1 and TRBJ1-1, with a possible D match to TRBD1 (6 bases). With 2 bases removed from V and 3 bases from J, the gap between germline ends came to 11 bases. CDR1 and CDR2 from the germline V gene are SGHRS and YFSETQ. There are 14 residues in the CDR3. CDR3 nucleotide sequence: TGCGCCAGCAGCTTAGGGGGTGGGGACACTGAAGCTTTCTTT. Translated: CASSLGGGDTEAFF. Full variable domain (outside the CDR3, taken from reference TRBV5-1 and TRBJ1-1): KAGVTQTPRYLIKTRGQQVTLSCSPISGHRSVSWYQQTPGQGLQFLFEYFSETQRNKGNFPGRFSGRQFSNSRSEMNVSTLELGDSALYLCASSLGGGDTEAFFGQGTRLTVV.

The rearrangement uses TRBV6-1 and TRBJ1-5; D gene unclear. V was shortened by 3 bases and J by 3 bases, with 9 bases between the two germline ends. The CDR3 totals 14 residues. Germline loops: CDR1 MNHNS, CDR2 SASEGT. CDR3 coding DNA: TGTGCCAGCAGTGAGGAGAGAAACAATCAGCCCCAGCATTTT. This gives the protein CASSEERNNQPQHF.

The count of this clone is one. The CDR3 nucleotides are TGTGCCAGCAGCTTACTTAGCGGGAGGGCCGGGGATGAGCAGTTCTTC. As protein: CASSLLSGRAGDEQFF. The V and J genes are TRBV11-2 and TRBJ2-1, with 11 nucleotides matching TRBD2. The junction had 8 bases not matched to a gene; V was cut back by 2 bases and J by 8 bases. CDR3 length: 16 amino acids. Germline V lookup: CDR1 SGHAT, CDR2 FQNNGV. Drawing the rest from reference TRBV11-2 and TRBJ2-1, the complete variable domain is EAGVAQSPRYKIIEKRQSVAFWCNPISGHATLYWYQQILGQGPKLLIQFQNNGVVDDSQLPKDRFSAERLKGVDSTLKIQPAKLEDSAVYLCASSLLSGRAGDEQFFGPGTRLTVL.

The rearrangement joins TRBV5-6 to TRBJ2-5; 10 nucleotides align to TRBD1. Unmatched junction bases numbered 11, after V lost 4 bases and J lost 5 bases. Germline V gives CDR1 SGHDT, CDR2 YYEEEE. CDR3 size: 16 residues. The CDR3 sequence: CASSPLPGQGRETQYF. For the CDR3, the DNA is TGTGCCAGCAGCCCTCTCCCGGGACAGGGGCGGGAGACCCAGTACTTC. Combining the CDR3 with reference TRBV5-6 and TRBJ2-5 gives the whole variable domain DAGVTQSPTHLIKTRGQQVTLRCSPKSGHDTVSWYQQALGQGPQFIFQYYEEEERQRGNFPDRFSGHQFPNYSSELNVNALLLGDSALYLCASSPLPGQGRETQYFGPGTRLLVL.

This clone is a singleton in its sample. This chain links TRBV28 with TRBJ2-5, with TRBD1 matching 9 bases. V dropped 5 bases and J dropped 5; count of bases not matched to a gene: 15. The CDR3 loop spans 17 amino acids. Germline loops: CDR1 MDHEN, CDR2 SYDVKM. The CDR3 sequence: CASSLGGTGRVGETQYF. The CDR3 DNA reads TGTGCCAGCAGTCTCGGGGGGACAGGGCGGGTGGGGGAGACCCAGTACTTC. Full variable domain (rest looked up from reference TRBV28 and TRBJ2-5): DVKVTQSSRYLVKRTGEKVFLECVQDMDHENMFWYRQDPGLGLRLIYFSYDVKMKEKGDIPEGYSVSREKKERFSLILESASTNQTSMYLCASSLGGTGRVGETQYFGPGTRLLVL.

CDR3: CASSFRSQNRKTYGYTF. CDR3 nucleotide sequence: TGCGCCAGCAGCTTCAGGTCCCAGAACCGAAAGACCTATGGCTACACCTTC. V usage is TRBV4-1 and J usage is TRBJ1-2; D gene uncertain. Trimming removed 5 bases from V and 4 bases from J, with 23 bases in between. The length of the CDR3 is 17 residues. Germline V gene sequence: CDR1 MGHRA, CDR2 YSYEKL.

The V call is TRBV5-1, the J call TRBJ2-6, with D possibly TRBD2 on 5 matching bases. With 4 bases removed from V and 0 bases from J, the gap between germline ends came to 17 bases. This CDR3 contains 18 residues. The V gene's germline CDR1 is SGHRS and CDR2 YFSETQ. The chain's CDR3 is CASSGGRSPSSGANVLTF. CDR3 sequence (DNA): TGCGCCAGCAGCGGAGGCAGAAGTCCCAGCTCTGGGGCCAACGTCCTGACTTTC.

This clone showed up just a few times. The rearrangement uses TRBV5-1 and TRBJ2-7, with TRBD1 matching over 7 bases. CDR3 length: 15 amino acids. V trimming: 2 bases; J trimming: 0 bases; junction bases outside the gene matches: 5. Germline assignment: CDR1 SGHRS and CDR2 YFSETQ. CDR3 nucleotide sequence: TGCGCCAGCAGCTTAACCGGGACAGTCTCCTACGAGCAGTACTTC. Protein sequence: CASSLTGTVSYEQYF.

As for this clone: This same CDR3 is encoded by further DNA sequences in the sample. The chain is built from TRBV7-2 and TRBJ1-2; 7 bases line up with TRBD1. CDR1 is SGHTA and CDR2 is FQGNSA in the germline V gene. The V segment lost 6 bases and the J segment 8 bases; nucleotides outside the gene matches: 9. The CDR3 is 13 residues long. The CDR3: CASSSTGVEGYTF. Written as DNA, the CDR3 is TGTGCCAGCAGTTCAACAGGGGTGGAAGGCTACACCTTC. Using reference TRBV7-2 and TRBJ1-2 for the parts outside the CDR3, the full variable domain is GAGVSQSPSNKVTEKGKDVELRCDPISGHTALYWYRQSLGQGLEFLIYFQGNSAPDKSGLPSDRFSAERTGGSVSTLTIQRTQQEDSAVYLCASSSTGVEGYTFGSGTRLTVV.

The gene calls are TRBV19 and TRBJ2-1; the match to TRBD1 covers 9 bases. The CDR3 is 15 amino acids. V gave up 7 bases and J gave up 7 bases; unmatched junction bases: 11. Germline-derived CDR1 and CDR2 are LNHDA and SQIVND (reference sequence). The CDR3 DNA follows: TGTGCCAGTAATCCGACAGGGGGGATTGGAAATGAGCAGTTCTTC. It encodes CASNPTGGIGNEQFF.

V is TRBV28 and J is TRBJ2-1; 8 bases fit TRBD2. The CDR3 runs 15 residues. In germline, CDR1 is MDHEN, CDR2 SYDVKM. The V gene end was trimmed by 7 bases and the J gene end by 6 bases; junction bases not matched to a gene: 11. The CDR3 DNA follows: TGTGCCAGCAACCTAGCGGGTCATCCGGGCAATGAGCAGTTCTTC. This encodes CASNLAGHPGNEQFF.